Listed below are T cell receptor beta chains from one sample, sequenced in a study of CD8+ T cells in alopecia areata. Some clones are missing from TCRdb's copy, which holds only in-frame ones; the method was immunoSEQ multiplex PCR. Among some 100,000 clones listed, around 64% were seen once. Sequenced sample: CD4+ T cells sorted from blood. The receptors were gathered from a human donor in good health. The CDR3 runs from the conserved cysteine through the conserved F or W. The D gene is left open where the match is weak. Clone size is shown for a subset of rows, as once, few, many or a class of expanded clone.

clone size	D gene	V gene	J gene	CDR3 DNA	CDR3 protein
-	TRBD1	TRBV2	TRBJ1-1	TGTGCCAGCAGTGAAGCGGACAGGATGAACACTGAAGCTTTCTTT	CASSEADRMNTEAFF
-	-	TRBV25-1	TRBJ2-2	TGTGCCAGCAGTAAGACCGGGGAGCTGTTTTTT	CASSKTGELFF
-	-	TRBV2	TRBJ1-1	TGTGCCAGCAGGGGAAGACGGTCCACTGAAGCTTTCTTT	CASRGRRSTEAFF
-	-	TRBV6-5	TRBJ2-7	TGTGCCAGCAGTTCGTGGGATAGTACCTACGAGCAGTACTTC	CASSSWDSTYEQYF
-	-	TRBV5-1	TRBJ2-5	TGCGCCAGCACCTTCGGGCCGCAAGAGACCCAGTACTTC	CASTFGPQETQYF
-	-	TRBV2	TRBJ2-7	TGTGCCAGCACCTTAACAGGGTTCGACGAGCAGTACTTC	CASTLTGFDEQYF
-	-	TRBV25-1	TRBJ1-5	TGTGCCAGCAGTGCAGGGTCTGGCAATCAGCCCCAGCATTTT	CASSAGSGNQPQHF
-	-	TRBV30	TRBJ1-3	TGTGCCTGGAGTCTCCTTCACGGAAACACCATATATTTT	CAWSLLHGNTIYF
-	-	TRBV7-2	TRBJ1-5	TGTGCCAGCAGCCGATTAAGTCAGCCCCAGCATTTT	CASSRLSQPQHF
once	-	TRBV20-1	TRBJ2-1	TGCAGTGCCTCGGGGATTACGCAGTTCTTC	CSASGITQFF
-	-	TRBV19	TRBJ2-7	TGTGCCAGTGGGGACGGGTACGAGCAGTACTTC	CASGDGYEQYF
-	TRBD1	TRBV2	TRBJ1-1	TGTGCCAGCAGTTTAGGACAGGATTACAATGAAGCTTTCTTT	CASSLGQDYNEAFF
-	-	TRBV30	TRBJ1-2	TGTGCCTGCTCGCCGGGCGGGGGGAATGGCTACACCTTC	CACSPGGGNGYTF
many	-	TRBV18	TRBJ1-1	TGTGCCAGCTCACCCCAAACCGGTCGTCGCTTTGAAGCTTTCTTT	CASSPQTGRRFEAFF
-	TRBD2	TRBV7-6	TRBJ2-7	TGTGCCAGCGGGACCCATCGGACTAGCGGGGGTTCCTACGAGCAGTACTTC	CASGTHRTSGGSYEQYF
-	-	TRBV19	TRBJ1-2	TGTGCCACCCAAGGAGTGGGCCAAAACTATGGCTACACCTTC	CATQGVGQNYGYTF
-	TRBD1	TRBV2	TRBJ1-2	TGTGCCAGCAGCCCCCGGACAGGGATTTCCCATGGCTACACCTTC	CASSPRTGISHGYTF